These 11 T cell receptor beta chains share one sample of origin, sequenced in a study of blood T cells in healthy people across ages. A second PCR of 7 to 11 cycles used a sample-barcoded 5' primer and a J-beta primer mix. A single record per CDR3 protein comes from TCRdb applying MiXCR to the 5' RACE reads. The table records about 560,000 distinct CDR3 sequences, roughly a quarter of them present only once. The sample also formed part of further work on T cells of mothers and their children.

The specimen sequenced was blood. The receptor source for this set is a boy aged 2 to 10 in good health.

This clonotype has just a few counts. The chain has TRBV18 and TRBJ1-2, with D maybe TRBD1 (6 bases). Trimming pared 2 bases from V and 7 bases from J, leaving 17 bases between. This CDR3 contains 15 residues. Germline V CDR1 and CDR2: KGHSH, LQKENI. DNA for the CDR3: TGTGCCAGCTCACCAGACAGGAAACCCAGGAGTGGCTACACCTTC. This sequence encodes CASSPDRKPRSGYTF.

V gene TRBV7-2 combines with J gene TRBJ2-5; the D gene is possibly TRBD2 (7 bases). Germline V lookup: CDR1 SGHTA, CDR2 FQGNSA. The CDR3 contains 13 residues. Deletions cut 5 bases from V and 7 bases from J, with 14 bases between. The CDR3 DNA follows: TGTGCCAGCAGCCGAAACAGGGAGGGGACCCAGTACTTC. Its translation is CASSRNREGTQYF.

This clonotype has a handful of counts. The chain combines TRBV2 with TRBJ2-2; unclear D gene. Between the trimmed V and J ends, which lost 5 bases and 7 bases, there was a span of 14 bases. The CDR3 is made up of 14 amino acids. Per the germline V gene, CDR1 is SNHLY and CDR2 is FYNNEI. This CDR3 reads CASSRRAVDGELFF. CDR3 DNA: TGTGCCAGCAGTCGAAGGGCAGTGGACGGGGAGCTGTTTTTT.

The rearrangement uses TRBV2 and TRBJ1-4; TRBD1 is a possible D gene (6 bases). V lost 7 bases to trimming and J lost 7 bases, with 13 bases between them. This CDR3 comprises 13 residues. Germline V CDR1 and CDR2: SNHLY, FYNNEI. Here the CDR3 DNA reads TGTGCCAGCATTAGGGACATCTCTGAAAAACTGTTTTTT. Its translation is CASIRDISEKLFF. The full variable domain, completed using reference TRBV2 and TRBJ1-4, is EPEVTQTPSHQVTQMGQEVILRCVPISNHLYFYWYRQILGQKVEFLVSFYNNEISEKSEIFDDQFSVERPDGSNFTLKIRSTKLEDSAMYFCASIRDISEKLFFGSGTQLSVL.

The chain couples TRBV12-3 or TRBV12-4 to TRBJ2-1, with D unclear. The CDR3 length is 15 residues. Trimming left V 2 bases short and J 0 bases short, with 8 bases between. The CDR3 loop is CASSLSLVSYNEQFF. For the CDR3, the DNA is TGTGCCAGCAGTTTAAGCCTAGTCTCCTACAATGAGCAGTTCTTC.

J is TRBJ2-2 and V is TRBV4-3; TRBD1 or TRBD2 may be the D gene (5 bases each). The CDR3 consists of 14 residues. V was cut by 4 bases and J by 6 bases, with 12 bases left in between. The germline V gene encodes CDR1 LGHNA and CDR2 YSLEER. CDR3 amino acids: CASSRPEGSGELFF. CDR3 coding DNA: TGCGCCAGCAGCCGCCCCGAGGGGTCCGGGGAGCTGTTTTTT.

The genes are TRBV12-3 or TRBV12-4 and TRBJ1-5, with no clear D. The V gene lost 8 bases and the J gene lost 1 base, with 12 bases spanning the gap. The CDR3 sequence is 14 residues long. DNA for the CDR3: TGTGCCAGCGGCACCCCAGGAAGCAATCAGCCCCAGCATTTT. It yields the protein CASGTPGSNQPQHF.

This clonotype showed up just once. The chain has TRBV14 and TRBJ2-3; D gene uncertain. This CDR3 is 14 amino acids long. Trimming cost V 1 base and J 2 bases, with 7 bases left between them. Germline V gene sequence: CDR1 SGHDN, CDR2 FVKESK. CDR3 nucleotide sequence: TGTGCCAGCAGCCAAGTGGGGATCACAGATACGCAGTATTTT. Its protein product is CASSQVGITDTQYF.

The chain's CDR3 is CASSSLTRETQYF. In DNA, the CDR3 is TGTGCCAGCAGCTCCCTTACGCGCGAGACCCAGTACTTC. The V gene is TRBV13, the J gene TRBJ2-5; no definite D call. The germline V gene encodes CDR1 PRHDT and CDR2 FYEKMQ (reference sequence). Trimming cost V 4 bases and J 5 bases, with 11 bases left between them. The CDR3 has 13 residues.

This clonotype showed up just a few times. The genes are TRBV20-1 and TRBJ2-1; 7 nucleotides agree with TRBD2. J gave up 5 bases and V 5 bases, and 9 bases lay outside the gene matches. The CDR3 contains 14 residues. The germline CDR1 and CDR2 sequences are DFQATT and SNEGSKA (reference sequence). Written as DNA, the CDR3 is TGCAGTGCTCCGATCCGGCTAGCGGACAATGAGCAGTTCTTC. Amino acids: CSAPIRLADNEQFF.

This clonotype was recorded a few times. This sequence joins TRBV6-6 and TRBJ2-5, with 13 bases that match TRBD2. Germline V gene lookup returns CDR1 MNHNY and CDR2 SVGAGI (reference sequence). V gave up 3 bases and J gave up 5 bases; unmatched junction bases: 3. The CDR3 spans 15 residues. The CDR3 DNA follows: TGTGCCAGCAGTTATGGGACTAGCGGGAAGGAGACCCAGTACTTC. This codes for CASSYGTSGKETQYF.